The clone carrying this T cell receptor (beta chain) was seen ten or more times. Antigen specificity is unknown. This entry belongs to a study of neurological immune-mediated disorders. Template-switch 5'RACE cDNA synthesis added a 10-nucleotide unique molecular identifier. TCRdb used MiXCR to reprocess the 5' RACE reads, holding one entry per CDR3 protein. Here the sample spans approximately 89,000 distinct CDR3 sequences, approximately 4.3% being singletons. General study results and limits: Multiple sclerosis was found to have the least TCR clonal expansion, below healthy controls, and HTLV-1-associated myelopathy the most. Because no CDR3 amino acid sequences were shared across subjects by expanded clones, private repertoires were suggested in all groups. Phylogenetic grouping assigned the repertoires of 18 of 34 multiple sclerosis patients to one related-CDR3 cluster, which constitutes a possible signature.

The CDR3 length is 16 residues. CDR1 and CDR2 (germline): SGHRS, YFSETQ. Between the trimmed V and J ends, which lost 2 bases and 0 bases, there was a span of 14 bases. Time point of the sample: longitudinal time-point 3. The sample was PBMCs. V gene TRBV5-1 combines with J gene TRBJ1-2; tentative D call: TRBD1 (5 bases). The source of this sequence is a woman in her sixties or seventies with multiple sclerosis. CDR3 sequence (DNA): TGCGCCAGCAGCTTAGGGGTGGCCTCTCCTAACTATGGCTACACCTTC. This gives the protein CASSLGVASPNYGYTF.